Presented here are 5 T cell receptor beta chains from one specimen sequenced in a study of regulatory T cells in long-lasting Graves disease. Indicated time point: newly diagnosed GD, antithyroid drugs for less than 3 months. The TCR library was prepared using RNA isolated from PBMCs. Libraries of TCR beta came from iRepertoire HTBI primers plus Arm-PCR of CDR3 regions. One entry per CDR3 protein, called by TCRdb with MiXCR from the multiplex PCR reads. The table includes hundreds of thousands of distinct CDR3 sequences, more than 10% detected once. The data were also submitted as part of a second study, on T cells in Graves' hyperthyroidism and ophthalmopathy.

This specimen was peripheral blood mononuclear cells (PBMCs), taken at new diagnosis, from a patient treated with antithyroid drugs. Receptors originate from a woman in her thirties with Graves disease.

On this clonotype itself: It is likely a read error: a sequence one base away is far more abundant. Here the CDR3 omits its conserved ending phenylalanine or tryptophan, so a read error is the likely source. The limits of the CDR3 on the DNA are not certain, so only TCRdb's listed CDR3 is given. The chain has TRBV11-2 and TRBJ2-3. CDR1 SGHAT and CDR2 FQNNGV come from the germline V gene. The CDR3 region is 13 residues in length, termini included. This chain's CDR3 is CASSFDRRQTQYL.

This clonotype has ten or more counts. The chain is built from TRBV2 and TRBJ1-4; possibly TRBD1 for D (6 bases). Per the germline V gene, CDR1 is SNHLY and CDR2 is FYNNEI. The CDR3 length is 15 residues. Trimming cost V 5 bases and J 7 bases, with 17 bases left between them. CDR3 DNA sequence: TGTGCCAGCAGTCAGCTACAGGGTAATGCTGAAAAACTGTTTTTT. Protein product: CASSQLQGNAEKLFF.

This clonotype showed up many times. The CDR3 DNA is TGTGCCAGCAGCTCGTACAGGGGCGCGAGTTACAATGAGCAGTTCTTC. Protein: CASSSYRGASYNEQFF. V is TRBV11-2 and J is TRBJ2-1; 7 nucleotides align to TRBD1. The germline gives CDR1 SGHAT, CDR2 FQNNGV. Trimming at V came to 4 bases and at J to 4 bases, leaving 10 bases not matched to a gene. CDR3 size: 16 residues.

Only a few counts were recorded for this clonotype. The V and J genes are TRBV4-3 and TRBJ2-5; 7 bases agree with TRBD2. With the DNA end fitting TRBJ2-1 better, the J assignment may be wrong. This CDR3 spans 16 amino acids. Germline assignment: CDR1 LGHNA and CDR2 YSLEER. DNA of the CDR3: TGCGCCAGCAGCCCGGTGAGCGGGGACTTATACAATGAGCAGTTCTTC. Encoded protein: CASSPVSGDLYNEQFF.

There are many counts of this clonotype. This sequence joins TRBV28 and TRBJ2-5; either TRBD1 or TRBD2 may fit D (5 bases each). Germline V gene sequence: CDR1 MDHEN, CDR2 SYDVKM. V lost 0 bases and J 5 bases, leaving 7 bases between the germline ends. The CDR3 runs 13 residues. This CDR3 is CASSLWGRETQYF. DNA for the CDR3: TGTGCCAGCAGTTTATGGGGACGGGAGACCCAGTACTTC.